The next 16 T cell receptor beta chains were all read from a single sample in a study of T cell clonotyping in hematopoietic cell transplantation. The data were produced by immunoSEQ multiplex PCR, yet TCRdb's version contains in-frame clones alone and is incomplete. The table shows approximately 50,000 clones, with 85% to 90% occurring only once. Time point denoted: recipient sample about 28 days before transplant, after cytoreduction. Source: peripheral blood mononuclear cells, taken before stem cell transplant. The receptors stem from a man in his sixties with biphenotypic leukemia. Some clones in this sample may be carry-over from other donors' samples.

The CDR3 region is CASSQTPGTGIFYEQYF. CDR3 nucleotide sequence: TGTGCCAGCTCACAAACCCCCGGGACAGGGATCTTCTACGAGCAGTACTTC. The rearrangement links TRBV18 to TRBJ2-7; TRBD1 matches at 9 bases. This CDR3 is built from 17 residues. V lost 4 bases to trimming and J lost 3 bases; unmatched junction nucleotides: 13. Germline V gene data show CDR1 as KGHSH and CDR2 as LQKENI.

This chain uses TRBV7-3 with TRBJ1-2, with 9 bases identical to TRBD1. The CDR3 contains 13 residues. CDR1 is SGHTA, CDR2 FQGTGA, per germline. V lost 5 bases and J lost 8; bases outside the gene matches: 6. CDR3 bases: TGTGCCAGCAGCACTACAGGGGGCGACGGCTACACCTTC. Protein: CASSTTGGDGYTF.

The CDR3 region is CAISEQTGDTGELFF. The DNA of the CDR3 is TGTGCCATCAGTGAGCAGACAGGGGACACCGGGGAGCTGTTTTTT. The rearrangement links TRBV10-3 to TRBJ2-2; 8 bases agree with TRBD1. This CDR3 has 15 residues. Germline assignment: CDR1 ENHRY and CDR2 SYGVKD. V gave up 2 bases and J gave up 3 bases; unmatched junction bases: 2.

This chain connects TRBV5-1 to TRBJ1-1; D perhaps matches TRBD1 (5 bases). The CDR3 is made up of 15 amino acids. CDR1 and CDR2 from the germline V gene are SGHRS and YFSETQ. V was cut by 0 bases and J by 4 bases, with 13 bases left in between. CDR3 amino acids: CASSLGQGVSTEAFF. The CDR3 DNA is TGCGCCAGCAGCTTGGGGCAGGGCGTGAGCACTGAAGCTTTCTTT.

J is TRBJ2-7 and V is TRBV5-1; 8 nucleotides align to TRBD1. V was clipped by 0 bases and J by 7 bases; unmatched bases: 6. This CDR3 comprises 14 residues. The germline V gene has CDR1 SGHRS and CDR2 YFSETQ. As DNA, the CDR3 is TGCGCCAGCAGCTTGGGGACAGGGATCGAGGAGCAGTACTTC. This translates into CASSLGTGIEEQYF. The variable domain in full, completed from reference TRBV5-1 and TRBJ2-7, reads KAGVTQTPRYLIKTRGQQVTLSCSPISGHRSVSWYQQTPGQGLQFLFEYFSETQRNKGNFPGRFSGRQFSNSRSEMNVSTLELGDSALYLCASSLGTGIEEQYFGPGTRLTVT.

The chain combines TRBV1 with TRBJ2-2. TRBV1 is a pseudogene segment. This CDR3 comprises 17 residues. For the CDR3, the DNA is TGCACCAGCAGCCAAGATTCCAGCGGAGGGGGCACCGGGGAGCTGTTTTTT. This codes for CTSSQDSSGGGTGELFF.

The V and J genes are TRBV19 and TRBJ1-5, with D tentatively TRBD1 (6 bases). With 5 bases removed from V and 0 bases from J, the gap between germline ends came to 17 bases. From germline, CDR1 is LNHDA and CDR2 SQIVND (reference sequence). This CDR3 spans 17 amino acids. The CDR3 region has the DNA TGTGCCAGTAGTTCGGGGGCAGGTAGAGATAGCAATCAGCCCCAGCATTTT. This encodes CASSSGAGRDSNQPQHF.

The chain has TRBV6-1 and TRBJ2-1, with D possibly matching TRBD1 (7 bases). The germline V and J ends were trimmed by 6 bases and 10 bases, with 16 bases remaining between them. Per the germline V gene, CDR1 is MNHNS and CDR2 is SASEGT. This CDR3 comprises 13 residues. The CDR3 loop reads CASREYRGGEQFF. CDR3 nucleotide sequence: TGTGCCAGCAGGGAGTACAGGGGAGGAGAGCAGTTCTTC.

The genes are TRBV11-2 and TRBJ2-3; 15 bases map to TRBD2. V lost 3 bases, J lost 3 bases, and 4 bases stayed unmatched. The germline CDR1 and CDR2 sequences are SGHAT and FQNNGV. The CDR3 is 17 residues long. The CDR3 loop reads CASSLGLAGGGTDTQYF. CDR3 in DNA: TGTGCCAGCAGCTTGGGACTAGCGGGAGGAGGTACAGATACGCAGTATTTT.

This clone was counted only a few times. The rearrangement joins TRBV28 to TRBJ2-7; no reliable D call. This CDR3 region has 12 residues. Germline lookup yields CDR1 MDHEN and CDR2 SYDVKM. Trimming shortened V by 5 bases and J by 3 bases, and 8 bases separated the two germline ends. Here the CDR3 reads CASSPIYYEQYF. In nucleotides, the CDR3 is TGTGCCAGCAGTCCCATATACTACGAGCAGTACTTC.

The V and J genes are TRBV4-2 and TRBJ2-5, with TRBD1 matching over 11 bases. V trimming: 1 base; J trimming: 2 bases; junction bases outside the gene matches: 0. CDR1 and CDR2 from the germline V gene are LGHNA and YNFKEQ. The CDR3 loop spans 15 amino acids. CDR3 nucleotide sequence: TGTGCCAGCAGCCAAGGGGACAGGGGGCAAGAGACCCAGTACTTC. It specifies CASSQGDRGQETQYF.

The DNA for the CDR3 is TGTGCCTGGAGCCCCGGGACAGCAAGTGCCTATGGCTACACCTTC. This sequence encodes CAWSPGTASAYGYTF. V is TRBV30 and J is TRBJ1-2, with TRBD1 matching 7 bases. Germline assignment: CDR1 GTSNPN and CDR2 SVGIG (reference sequence). This CDR3 has 15 residues. Trimming at V came to 3 bases and at J to 4 bases, leaving 11 bases not matched to a gene.

The chain has TRBV6-1 and TRBJ1-1; D gene ambiguous. Trimming cost V 1 base and J 6 bases, with 12 bases left between them. The CDR3 contains 14 residues. Looked up from germline, CDR1 is MNHNS and CDR2 is SASEGT. Here the CDR3 DNA reads TGTGCCAGCAGTGAAGAGTTGGGGATACCTGAAGCTTTCTTT. Its protein product is CASSEELGIPEAFF.

The chain links TRBV29-1 to TRBJ2-7; tentative D call: TRBD2 (5 bases). Germline V CDR1 and CDR2: SQVTM, ANQGSEA. The CDR3 covers 11 residues. Trimming took off 7 bases at V and 6 bases at J, with 13 bases between the two ends. Here the CDR3 DNA reads TGCAGCGCAAACTCGGGGTTCGAGCAGTACTTC. It codes for CSANSGFEQYF.

J is TRBJ1-1 and V is TRBV2, with D possibly matching TRBD1 (5 bases). The germline CDR1 and CDR2 sequences are SNHLY and FYNNEI. This CDR3 has 14 residues. The V end lost 3 bases, the J end lost 4 bases, and 12 bases lay between the germline ends. The CDR3 sequence: CASSDARATTEAFF. CDR3 coding DNA: TGTGCCAGCAGTGATGCCAGGGCTACCACTGAAGCTTTCTTT.

V and J are TRBV30 and TRBJ1-3, with unresolved D. In germline, CDR1 is GTSNPN, CDR2 SVGIG (reference sequence). The CDR3 contains 11 residues. Trimming pared 8 bases from V and 5 bases from J, leaving 10 bases between. CDR3 loop: CAGGRRNTIYF. In DNA form, the CDR3 reads TGTGCCGGTGGCCGTCGAAACACCATATATTTT.